This record concerns one TCR beta chain sequence. Its antigen is unknown. Base qualities are not recorded, but no much larger clone differs from it by a single base. The sample originates from a study of shared clonotypes between healthy human individuals (dated by TCRdb to the early 2020s). Describing the broader study: The cohort comprised two women and a few men aged 18 to 49 years. For each donor, CD4 naive and CD4 memory were each given three plates, CD8 naive was given two plates, and CD8 memory was given one plate. To estimate repertoire size and how much clonotypes are shared between individuals, the study performed deep sequencing of blood TCR repertoires from roughly five healthy adults. Libraries were prepared and TCR repertoires were sequenced by different laboratories using diverse techniques, in order to increase sequencing depth and limit assay-specific biases. Between about 0.8 and 9 billion PBMCs per donor were obtained by leukapheresis.

TCR CDR3 regions were amplified from genomic DNA by multiplex PCR using the deep immunoSEQ assay. Genomic DNA extracted from each cell subset was distributed evenly over all wells of several immunoSEQ 96-well plates, and each plate served as one replicate. For sorted subsets, approximately 200 ng of genomic DNA, equivalent to roughly 30,000 T cell genomes, went into each replicate PCR. The purified libraries were quantified using a Qubit 3.0 fluorometer, sized with a Bioanalyzer 2100, and then quantified again using the KAPA Library Quantification kit. Each immunoSEQ 96-well plate was sequenced on its own single-read 150-cycle Illumina NextSeq 550 flow cell. The original pipeline was this. Because the immunoSEQ output held only junctional sequences and lacked quality scores, the filtering could not match the filtering applied to full-length reads. Sequences were annotated with PyIR, a Python wrapper for IgBLAST v1.9, and V/J genes and CDR3 were assigned using IMGT germline references. Reads were removed for weak V/J assignments (E-value above 1e-6), missing CDR3, stop codons, out-of-frame junctions, or ambiguous translated residues. V3J clonotypes were defined by identical inferred V gene, J gene, and CDR3 amino acid sequence. Percentage overlap between repertoires was calculated by dividing the number of shared unique clonotypes by the size of the smaller repertoire. Richness of each repertoire was evaluated using RTK rarefaction, the Chao1 estimator, and Recon v2.1 estimates of unobserved clonotypes. OLGA was used to compute generation probabilities for all TCRbeta clonotypes that the gDNA method yielded from four donors. In TCRdb, the immuneACCESS table is reduced to in-frame sequences with V and J assigned. These tables do not hold every clone; where another copy was compared, an unresolved V gene accounts for under half, and the others remain unexplained. From that table come the V and J calls and clone size; the DNA was used to work out D and trimming. This sample gives some 1.5 million clones in total; around 98% of them show up just once. About 0.4% of the sample is in the top ten clones.

The germline V gene (reference sequence) provides CDR1 LNHDA and CDR2 SQIVND. V was cut back by 9 bases and J by 7 bases, leaving a gap of 18 bases between them. The CDR3 covers 13 residues, taking in both the cysteine and the phenylalanine. This entry keeps only the CDR3 DNA: 39 bases, framed from base 1. The donors were healthy, HIV-negative adults with no recently reported acute infections or vaccinations. All donors were Caucasian adults living in Nashville, Tennessee, USA. CD4+ T cells were enriched by magnetic negative selection, after which naive cells were positively selected on CD45RA and the negative fraction was taken as the memory subset. Blood was obtained by leukapheresis, after which PBMCs were separated by Ficoll-Histopaque density gradient centrifugation and cryopreserved in liquid nitrogen vapor phase. Analytical flow cytometry was used to check the purity and quantity of every magnetically sorted T cell population. From each sorted fraction, genomic DNA was isolated and quantified by UV absorbance on a Nanodrop 2000c.

General study outcomes and caveats: Pairwise subsampling led to the expectation that sequencing depth would affect the degree of clonotype sharing among donors. Sampling was limited to blood, and TCR repertoires in tissue likely differ from TCR repertoires in blood. Compared with non-shared clonotypes, the clonotypes found in all four sorted-subset donors had higher generation probabilities. Rarefaction of sorted-subset datasets indicated incomplete sequencing despite the large sequencing depth. Naive subsets generally had larger estimated clonotype richness than memory subsets did. Because the study included a small number of donors, the genetic and exposure-history diversity represented was limited. Around 5.4% of naive CD4, 3.5% of naive CD8, approximately 2.2% of memory CD4, and less than 0.45% of memory CD8 clonotypes were shared across several donors.

This clonotype was obtained from a man aged 30-40 years in good health. Specimen: naive CD4+ T cells sorted from blood. The sample's cell subset or site label, in plain terms: CD45RA+ positively selected. Here the chain combines TRBV19 and TRBJ2-5; the D element might be TRBD1 or TRBD2, as each aligns at 5 bases. The DNA reads as follows: TGTGCCAGCTCCAATTATCCGAGGGGGACCCAGTACTTC. This translates into CASSNYPRGTQYF.